One T cell receptor (beta chain) is described in this entry. Its antigen target is currently unknown. Base qualities were left out, and no much larger clone turns up one base away. This specimen comes from a study of cytomegalovirus exposure and HLA in healthy donors (dated by TCRdb to the late 2010s). Study-wide context: An earlier analysis of approximately 640 of the donors reported approximately 300 Gb of sequence data and 117 million unique TCR beta sequences from about 179 million T cells. An early release covering roughly 600 HLA-typed donors comprised approximately 300 gigabases of sequencing data and roughly 86 million unique TCR sequences. Of the 300 to 500 genotyped donors, 65% to 90% were placed in the genetic ancestry cluster associated with self-reported Caucasian donors. The study aimed to test whether cataloging public T cell receptors could reveal signatures of past pathogen exposure. The T cell repertoires of around 670 subjects were profiled by immunosequencing and related to cytomegalovirus serostatus. A separate validation cohort of about 110 different subjects was used in addition to the approximately 670-subject first cohort. To predict cytomegalovirus infection status, the study combined high-throughput TCR immunosequencing, statistical association of individual TCRs with disease status, and machine learning. A later analysis re-examined previously published TCR beta repertoires from 500 to 700 donors and added high-resolution HLA genotyping to investigate patterns of TCR occurrence. The later analysis used no new phenotypic data to find candidate immune exposures, relying instead on TCR beta sequences and their occurrence across donors. In an earlier analysis of roughly 600 of the donors, high-throughput TCR beta sequencing was used to judge whether each TCR beta V gene segment behaved as functional or pseudogenic. Donor age, sex, ethnicity and CMV serostatus were collected together with the repertoire data. A later genetic analysis used genome-wide SNP genotypes for about 65% of the roughly 700 donors, treating that subset as a discovery cohort. Every repertoire in the discovery cohort had been generated on one and the same sequencing platform. Class I and class II HLA loci were covered by the typing at four-digit resolution. Typing coverage differed by locus: A, B, C, DRB1 and DQB1 were typed in roughly 629-630 donors, DQA1 in 522, DPA1 in 600 to 610, and DPB1 in 400 to 480. About 5 DR-DQ haplotypes were handled as single units for association and clustering, since linkage in the cohort was strong. Among 350 to 400 genotyped donors of the cohort, an average of 235,054 unique TCR beta nucleotide sequences were sequenced per donor, 15% to 20% of them non-productive.

The receptor library was made with the immunoSEQ multiplex PCR assay. For the multiplex PCR, a mixture combining 60 forward primers for TCR Vbeta segments and 13 reverse primers for TCR Jbeta segments was used. The CDR3 region of rearranged TCR beta genes was amplified from genomic DNA with a multiplex PCR assay. The Illumina HiSeq System was used to sequence the amplified TCR beta libraries as 87-base-pair reads. As for the original processing: A later analysis counted about 80 million unique TCR beta chains across the 650 to 800 repertoires, and 9 million to 14 million of these chains were shared by at least two donors. Raw reads were error-corrected and collapsed into unique sequences by a nearest-neighbor algorithm in which closely related sequences were merged to remove PCR and sequencing errors. To assign V, D and J gene segments, CDR3 sequences were aligned to IMGT reference sequences. For a sequence to be retained, a match of at least six nucleotides was required to both a V gene segment and a J gene segment. A rearrangement was called productive if the CDR3 had no stop codons and remained in frame with V and J, and every other rearrangement was called non-productive. Following IMGT convention, CDR3 was defined as the stretch from the second conserved V-encoded cysteine up to the conserved J-encoded phenylalanine. In an earlier analysis of 550 to 650 of the donors, sequences lacking an unambiguous match to a single V gene segment were excluded. An earlier analysis of 587 of the donors classified V segments as functional when productive rearrangements were above 56.7% and as segregating when the standard deviation between donors was above 5%. To diagnose cytomegalovirus status from the catalog of TCR beta chain sequences, a statistical classification framework was built. V and J gene assignment, in a later analysis, came from comparing TCR nucleotide sequences with IMGT/GENE-DB human TR gene sequences. In a later analysis, CDR3 sequences and most-parsimonious VDJ recombination scenarios were assigned using the TCRdist pipeline. In a later analysis, each TCR beta chain was defined by its CDR3 amino acid sequence together with its V-gene family, and reads lacking a unique V-gene family were excluded. A later analysis removed several hundred highly shared, low-generation-probability nucleotide sequences to deal with suspected cross-contamination and a sequencing artifact. In a later analysis, a clonal expansion index was calculated for each public chain from normalized within-repertoire ranks of inferred template counts. A later analysis computed generation probabilities with a VDJ recombination model fitted to out-of-frame rearrangements, and checked the results against IGoR. In a later analysis, TCR-TCR, TCR-HLA and TCR-CMV co-occurrence was scored with hypergeometric tests, and a repertoire-size bias correction was applied to TCR pairs. A later analysis estimated false discovery rates by permuting HLA or CMV assignments 20 times. In a later analysis, co-occurring TCRs were grouped using DBSCAN, and TCRdist sequence similarity was added for clustering within HLA-allele-positive subsets. Repertoires with fewer than 30,000 or more than 120,000 public chains were left out of co-occurrence clustering, as were about five repertoires with anomalous nucleotide sharing. This is the immuneACCESS table as TCRdb keeps it, with only in-frame sequences that have V and J called. A part of the clones is gone; compared with another copy, unresolved V genes explain less than half, and the rest is unexplained. From that table come the V and J calls and clone size; the DNA was used to work out D and trimming. This sample comprises 150,000 to 200,000 clones, approximately 85% of them detected only once. About 10% of the sample is held by the ten biggest clonotypes.

Its CDR3 holds 15 amino acids, cysteine through phenylalanine. CDR3 DNA is the only sequence kept; it has 45 bases, read in frame from the first base. Deletion took 0 bases off V and 2 bases off J, with a span of 10 bases between the germline ends. CDR1 and CDR2 (LNHNV, YYDKDF) derive from the germline V gene (reference sequence). The cohort consisted of 600 to 700 healthy bone marrow donors. Cohort members were all nominally healthy when sampled, although unrecorded immune exposures were likely present. The donor was CMV seropositive and belonged to the group of 250 to 300 seropositive cohort members. A peripheral blood sample was collected from each donor, and TCR beta sequencing was performed on peripheral blood mononuclear cells. The Qiagen DNeasy Blood Extraction Kit was used to extract genomic DNA from the blood cell samples. Study-level results and caveats: Specific HLA alleles were associated with 15,000 to 20,000 TCR beta sequences at a false discovery rate of 0.05 in a later analysis. Linkage disequilibrium might explain the correlated functional status among segregating V segments, but an unknown experimental factor could not be ruled out. In the study, approximately 160 TCR beta chains were listed as associated with cytomegalovirus. The earlier analysis of 450 to 700 of the donors excluded roughly 17 rarely observed V segments, including chromosome 9 orphons, because counts were too low. A further reported finding was that TCR beta sequences accurately predicted the HLA-A and HLA-B alleles for most subjects in the first cohort. A later analysis found that HLA-associated TCR beta chains were more clonally expanded and had lower generation probabilities than equally common non-associated chains. A later analysis found that most CMV-associated TCR beta chains appeared HLA-restricted, with HLA associations seemingly driven largely by CMV exposure. According to a later genetic analysis, donors in an Asian-associated ancestry cluster had fewer N-insertions in productive TCRs than the roughly 670-donor mean. A later genetic analysis associated a missense DCLRE1C variant with V-gene and J-gene trimming of TCR beta chains, and an independent cohort replicated the association. A later analysis reported that several top co-occurrence clusters appeared linked to parvovirus B19, influenza, CMV and Epstein-Barr virus. In vitro tests confirmed that a few of the cytomegalovirus-associated TCR beta chains recognize cytomegalovirus antigens. In a later analysis, the rate of TCR association differed among HLA loci, with DRB1 alleles having the most associated TCRs and HLA-C alleles having the fewest. The only immune exposure information available for the cohort was CMV serostatus. While some public TCRs were present in many individuals, most TCR sequences turned up only very rarely across donors. A cluster of highly shared sequence variants was judged likely to represent a technical artifact of the sequencing pipeline. Some IMGT-functional V segments, including TRBV6-2 and TRBV6-3, could not be distinguished by the 87-base-pair reads and were therefore excluded. In both the original and validation cohorts, the classifier was reported to diagnose cytomegalovirus status with high specificity and sensitivity. In an earlier analysis of around 600 of the donors, most TCR beta V segments appeared in productive rearrangements about 87% or about 30% of the time, broadly matching IMGT annotations. According to the authors, the approach could potentially be generalized to other disease states and immunological phenotypes. Because HLA typing was missing for some donors at each locus, association tests included only the typed subset. Only TCR beta chains were sequenced in this cohort, and the absence of alpha or paired-chain data limited detectable features. Roughly uniform sequencing depth across donors was assumed in presence/absence analyses, although this assumption may not hold. Strong co-occurrence of HLA alleles, especially DR and DQ, made assigning TCR associations to individual alleles difficult.

The clonotype comes from a young man in good health and CMV-seropositive. In this chain, TRBV15 is recombined with TRBJ1-2; the D gene lacks a confident call. Sample: PBMCs. CDR3 protein: CATSRDPGGNYGYTF. The nucleotides read TGTGCCACCAGCAGAGATCCTGGCGGAAACTATGGCTACACCTTC. The variable domain in full, with residues beyond the CDR3 obtained from the reference TRBV15 and TRBJ1-2 genes, is DAMVIQNPRYQVTQFGKPVTLSCSQTLNHNVMYWYQQKSSQAPKLLFHYYDKDFNNEADTPDNFQSRRPNTSFCFLDIRSPGLGDTAMYLCATSRDPGGNYGYTFGSGTRLTVV.